The source of this T cell receptor beta chain is a study of cytomegalovirus exposure and HLA in healthy donors. In germline, CDR1 is SGHNT, CDR2 YYREEE (reference sequence). The germline V and J ends were trimmed by 1 base and 5 bases, with 12 bases remaining between them. The CDR3 has 14 amino acids. 60 Vbeta and 13 Jbeta primers were used in PCR. TCRdb keeps only in-frame clones here, not all; method: immunoSEQ multiplex PCR. The repertoire holds around 35,000 clones, with roughly 74% as singletons. The rearrangement links TRBV5-4 to TRBJ2-5; no firm D call. This TCR was sampled from a young man in good health and CMV-seronegative. The sequenced sample consisted of PBMCs. CDR3 loop: CASSLFVSRETQYF. The CDR3 DNA reads as TGTGCCAGCAGCTTGTTTGTCTCCCGGGAGACCCAGTACTTC.